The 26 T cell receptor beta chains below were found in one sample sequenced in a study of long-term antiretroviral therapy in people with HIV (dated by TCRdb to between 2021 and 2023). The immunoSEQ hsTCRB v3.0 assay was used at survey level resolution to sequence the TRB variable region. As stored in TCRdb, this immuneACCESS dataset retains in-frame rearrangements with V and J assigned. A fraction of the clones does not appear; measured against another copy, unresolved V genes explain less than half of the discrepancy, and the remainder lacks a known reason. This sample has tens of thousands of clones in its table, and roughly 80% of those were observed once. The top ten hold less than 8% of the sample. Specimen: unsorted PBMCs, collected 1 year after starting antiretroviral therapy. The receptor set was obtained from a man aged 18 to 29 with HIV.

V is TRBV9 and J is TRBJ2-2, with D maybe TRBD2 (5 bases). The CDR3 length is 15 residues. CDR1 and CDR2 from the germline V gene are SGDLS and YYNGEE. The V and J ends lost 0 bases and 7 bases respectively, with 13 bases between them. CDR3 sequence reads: CASSVERAPRGELFF. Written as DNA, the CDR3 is TGTGCCAGCAGCGTAGAGAGGGCCCCCCGCGGGGAGCTGTTTTTT. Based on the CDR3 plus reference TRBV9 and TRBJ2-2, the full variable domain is DSGVTQTPKHLITATGQRVTLRCSPRSGDLSVYWYQQSLDQGLQFLIQYYNGEERAKGNILERFSAQQFPDLHSELNLSSLELGDSALYFCASSVERAPRGELFFGEGSRLTVL.

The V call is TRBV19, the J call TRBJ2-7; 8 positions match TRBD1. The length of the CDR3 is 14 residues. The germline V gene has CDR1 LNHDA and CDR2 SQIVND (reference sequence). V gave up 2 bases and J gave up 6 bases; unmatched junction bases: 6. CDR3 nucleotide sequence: TGTGCCAGTAGTATAACTGGACAGGGAACCGAGCAGTACTTC. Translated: CASSITGQGTEQYF.

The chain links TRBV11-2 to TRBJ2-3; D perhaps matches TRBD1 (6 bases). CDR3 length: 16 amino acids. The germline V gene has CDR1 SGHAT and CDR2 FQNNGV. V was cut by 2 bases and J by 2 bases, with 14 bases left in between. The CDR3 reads CASSLTVTGPTDTQYF. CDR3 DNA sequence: TGTGCCAGCAGCTTAACGGTGACAGGACCCACAGATACGCAGTATTTT.

CDR3 sequence reads: CASSLGRRTAFLPYEQYF. In nucleotides, the CDR3 is TGTGCCAGCAGCTTGGGCCGCCGGACAGCCTTTCTTCCCTACGAGCAGTACTTC. The chain employs TRBV5-8 and TRBJ2-7; perhaps TRBD1 as D (6 bases). Trimming took off 0 bases at V and 2 bases at J, with 21 bases between the two ends. This CDR3 is 18 amino acids long. CDR1 is SGHTS, CDR2 YDEGEE, per germline.

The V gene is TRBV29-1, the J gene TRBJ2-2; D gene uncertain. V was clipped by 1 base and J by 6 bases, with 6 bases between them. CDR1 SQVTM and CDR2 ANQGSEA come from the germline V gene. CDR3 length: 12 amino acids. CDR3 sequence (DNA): TGCAGCGTTGAAGCAGGTGCCGGGGAGCTGTTTTTT. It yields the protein CSVEAGAGELFF.

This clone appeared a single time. The CDR3 spells CATKPRGLIGGTEAFF. The CDR3 region has the DNA TGTGCCACCAAGCCGAGGGGGCTTATCGGGGGAACTGAAGCTTTCTTT. The chain recombines TRBV5-8 with TRBJ1-1; 7 positions agree with TRBD1. Germline lookup yields CDR1 SGHTS and CDR2 YDEGEE. The V and J ends lost 9 bases and 5 bases, in that order; junction bases with no gene match: 19. The CDR3 spans 16 residues. The full variable domain, rest sourced from reference TRBV5-8 and TRBJ1-1, is EAGVTQSPTHLIKTRGQQATLRCSPISGHTSVYWYQQALGLGLQFLLWYDEGEERNRGNFPPRFSGRQFPNYSSELNVNALELEDSALYLCATKPRGLIGGTEAFFGQGTRLTVV.

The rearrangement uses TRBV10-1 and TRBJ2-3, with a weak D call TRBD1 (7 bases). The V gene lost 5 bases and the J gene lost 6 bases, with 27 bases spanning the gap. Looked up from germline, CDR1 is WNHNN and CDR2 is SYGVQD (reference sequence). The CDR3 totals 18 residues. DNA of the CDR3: TGCGCCAGCAGTTCACTAACATCGACAGGGAGGATCGACGATACGCAGTATTTT. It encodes CASSSLTSTGRIDDTQYF.

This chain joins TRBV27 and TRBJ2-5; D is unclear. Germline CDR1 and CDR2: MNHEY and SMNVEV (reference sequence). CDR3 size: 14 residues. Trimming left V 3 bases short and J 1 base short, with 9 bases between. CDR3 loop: CASSFGGSQETQYF. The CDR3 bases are TGTGCCAGCAGTTTCGGCGGAAGCCAAGAGACCCAGTACTTC.

CDR3 DNA sequence: TGTGCCAGCAGTTTGGGGGGGGCCGGTGGGGAGCAGTACTTC. Translation gives CASSLGGAGGEQYF. This chain joins TRBV27 and TRBJ2-7; D might be TRBD2 (7 bases). V was clipped by 3 bases and J by 7 bases, with 16 bases between them. Germline-derived CDR1 and CDR2 are MNHEY and SMNVEV (reference sequence). The CDR3 contains 14 residues.

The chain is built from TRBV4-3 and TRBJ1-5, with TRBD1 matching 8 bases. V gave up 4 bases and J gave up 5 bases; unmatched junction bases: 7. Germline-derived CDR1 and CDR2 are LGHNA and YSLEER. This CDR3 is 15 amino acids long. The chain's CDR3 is CASSPFSGGDQPQHF. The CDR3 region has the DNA TGCGCCAGCAGCCCCTTCTCAGGGGGCGATCAGCCCCAGCATTTT.

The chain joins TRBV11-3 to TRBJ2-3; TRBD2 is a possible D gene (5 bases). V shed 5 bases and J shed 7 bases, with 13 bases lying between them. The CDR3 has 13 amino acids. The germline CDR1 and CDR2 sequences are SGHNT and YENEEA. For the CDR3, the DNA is TGTGCCAGCAGCCCCCCAAGCGGACATACGCAGTATTTT. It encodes CASSPPSGHTQYF.

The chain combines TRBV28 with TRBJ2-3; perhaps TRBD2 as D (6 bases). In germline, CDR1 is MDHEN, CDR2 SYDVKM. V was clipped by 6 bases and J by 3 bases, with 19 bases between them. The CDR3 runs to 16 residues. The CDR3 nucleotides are TGTGCCAGCAGCTCCATCCCGGGGGAATGGACAGATACGCAGTATTTT. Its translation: CASSSIPGEWTDTQYF.

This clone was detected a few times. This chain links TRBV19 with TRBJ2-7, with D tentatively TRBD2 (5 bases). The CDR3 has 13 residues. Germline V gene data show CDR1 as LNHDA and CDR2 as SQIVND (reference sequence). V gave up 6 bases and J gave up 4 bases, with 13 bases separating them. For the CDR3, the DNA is TGTGCCAGTAGCCGCGGAGGAGGATACGAGCAGTACTTC. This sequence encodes CASSRGGGYEQYF.

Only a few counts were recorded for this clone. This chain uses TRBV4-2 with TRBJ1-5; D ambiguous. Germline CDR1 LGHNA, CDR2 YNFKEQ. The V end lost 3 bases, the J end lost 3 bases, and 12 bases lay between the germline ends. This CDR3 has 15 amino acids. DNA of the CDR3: TGTGCCAGCAGCCAGTGGGAGGGCCCCAATCAGCCCCAGCATTTT. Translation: CASSQWEGPNQPQHF.

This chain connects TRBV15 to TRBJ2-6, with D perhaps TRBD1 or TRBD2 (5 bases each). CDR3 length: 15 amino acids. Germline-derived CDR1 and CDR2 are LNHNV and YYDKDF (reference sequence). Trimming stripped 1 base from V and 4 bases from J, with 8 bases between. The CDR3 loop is CATSRAGTGANVLTF. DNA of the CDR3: TGTGCCACCAGCAGAGCGGGGACGGGGGCCAACGTCCTGACTTTC.

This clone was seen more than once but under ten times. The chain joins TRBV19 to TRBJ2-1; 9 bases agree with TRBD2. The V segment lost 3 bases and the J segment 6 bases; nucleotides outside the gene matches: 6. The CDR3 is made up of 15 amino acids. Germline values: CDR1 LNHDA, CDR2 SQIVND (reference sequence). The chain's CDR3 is CASSISGTSSNEQFF. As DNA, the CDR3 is TGTGCCAGTAGTATTTCCGGGACTAGCAGCAATGAGCAGTTCTTC.

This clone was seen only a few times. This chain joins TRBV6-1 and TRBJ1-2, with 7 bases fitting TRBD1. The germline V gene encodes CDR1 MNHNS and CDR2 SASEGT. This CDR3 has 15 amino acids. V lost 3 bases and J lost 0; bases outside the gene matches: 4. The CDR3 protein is CASSDGDSPNYGYTF. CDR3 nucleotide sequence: TGTGCCAGCAGTGACGGGGACAGCCCTAACTATGGCTACACCTTC.

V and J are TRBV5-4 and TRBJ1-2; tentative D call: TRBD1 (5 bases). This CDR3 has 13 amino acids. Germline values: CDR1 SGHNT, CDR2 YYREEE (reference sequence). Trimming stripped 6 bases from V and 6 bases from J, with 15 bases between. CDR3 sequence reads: CASTPTVGDGYTF. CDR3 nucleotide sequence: TGTGCCAGCACCCCGACAGTAGGCGATGGCTACACCTTC. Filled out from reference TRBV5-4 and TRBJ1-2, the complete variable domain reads ETGVTQSPTHLIKTRGQQVTLRCSSQSGHNTVSWYQQALGQGPQFIFQYYREEENGRGNFPPRFSGLQFPNYSSELNVNALELDDSALYLCASTPTVGDGYTFGSGTRLTVV.

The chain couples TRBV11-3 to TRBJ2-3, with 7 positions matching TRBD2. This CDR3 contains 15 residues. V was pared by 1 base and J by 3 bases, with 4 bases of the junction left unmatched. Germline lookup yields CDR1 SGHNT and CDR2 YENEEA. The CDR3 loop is CASSLGGSSTDTQYF. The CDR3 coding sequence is TGTGCCAGCAGCTTAGGCGGGAGCAGTACAGATACGCAGTATTTT.

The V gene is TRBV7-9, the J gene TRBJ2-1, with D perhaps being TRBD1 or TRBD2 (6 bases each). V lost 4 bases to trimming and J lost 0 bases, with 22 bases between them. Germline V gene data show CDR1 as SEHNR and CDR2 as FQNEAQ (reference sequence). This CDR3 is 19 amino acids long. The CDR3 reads CASSSIRLGGQSSYNEQFF. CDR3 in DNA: TGTGCCAGCAGCTCCATAAGGCTCGGGGGCCAAAGCTCCTACAATGAGCAGTTCTTC. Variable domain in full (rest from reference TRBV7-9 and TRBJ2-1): DTGVSQNPRHKITKRGQNVTFRCDPISEHNRLYWYRQTLGQGPEFLTYFQNEAQLEKSRLLSDRFSAERPKGSFSTLEIQRTEQGDSAMYLCASSSIRLGGQSSYNEQFFGPGTRLTVL.

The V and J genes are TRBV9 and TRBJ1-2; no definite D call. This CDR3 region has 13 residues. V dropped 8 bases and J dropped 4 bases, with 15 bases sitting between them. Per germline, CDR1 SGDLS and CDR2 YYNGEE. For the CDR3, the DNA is TGTGCCAGACCCGTCTGGTTCCCCTATGGCTACACCTTC. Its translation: CARPVWFPYGYTF. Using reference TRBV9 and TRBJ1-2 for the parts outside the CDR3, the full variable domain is DSGVTQTPKHLITATGQRVTLRCSPRSGDLSVYWYQQSLDQGLQFLIQYYNGEERAKGNILERFSAQQFPDLHSELNLSSLELGDSALYFCARPVWFPYGYTFGSGTRLTVV.

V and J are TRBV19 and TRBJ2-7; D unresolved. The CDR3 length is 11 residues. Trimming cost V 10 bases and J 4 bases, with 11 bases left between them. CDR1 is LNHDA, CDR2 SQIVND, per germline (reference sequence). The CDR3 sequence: CATSARYEQYF. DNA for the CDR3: TGTGCCACCTCGGCGAGGTACGAGCAGTACTTC.

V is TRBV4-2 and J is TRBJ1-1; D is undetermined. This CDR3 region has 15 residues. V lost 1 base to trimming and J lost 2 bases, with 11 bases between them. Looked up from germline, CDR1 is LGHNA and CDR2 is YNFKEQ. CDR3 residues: CASSQGDMINTEAFF. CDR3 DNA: TGTGCCAGCAGCCAAGGAGACATGATCAACACTGAAGCTTTCTTT.

CDR3 amino acids: CASSPGQLSGEQFF. CDR3 coding DNA: TGTGCCAGCAGCCCTGGACAGCTTTCCGGCGAGCAGTTCTTC. This rearrangement joins TRBV11-3 to TRBJ2-1, with a tentative D call TRBD1 (6 bases). This CDR3 is 14 amino acids long. Germline CDR1 and CDR2: SGHNT and YENEEA. Trimming left V 5 bases short and J 10 bases short, with 18 bases between.

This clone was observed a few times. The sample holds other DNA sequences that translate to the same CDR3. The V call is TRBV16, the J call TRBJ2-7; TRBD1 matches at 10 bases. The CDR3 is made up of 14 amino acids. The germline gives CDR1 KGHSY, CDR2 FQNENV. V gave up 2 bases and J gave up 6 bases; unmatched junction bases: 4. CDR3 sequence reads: CASSQGTGVSEQYF. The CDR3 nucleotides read TGTGCCAGCAGCCAAGGGACAGGGGTTAGCGAGCAGTACTTC.

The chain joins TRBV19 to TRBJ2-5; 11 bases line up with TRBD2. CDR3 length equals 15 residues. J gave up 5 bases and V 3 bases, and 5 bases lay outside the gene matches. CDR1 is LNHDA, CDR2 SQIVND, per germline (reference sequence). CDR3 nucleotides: TGTGCCAGTAGTATGGTAGCGGGGGGGCTTGAGACCCAGTACTTC. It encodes CASSMVAGGLETQYF.